This TCR beta chain was profiled in a study of spatial heterogeneity in lung cancer. The wider study: There were consistently more beta-chain sequences detected than alpha-chain sequences. Study conclusions and caveats: Intratumoral expanded alpha and beta TCR counts were found to track tumor mutation counts.

This clonotype was seen ten or more times. Its antigen is unknown. The time point denotes: sample taken at primary tumor resection. TCRdb processed the 5' RACE reads anew with MiXCR; each CDR3 protein has one entry. The table lists tens of thousands of distinct CDR3 sequences, around 6.6% of them singletons. The germline V and J ends were trimmed by 6 bases and 0 bases, with 7 bases remaining between them. This CDR3 is built from 12 residues. Per the germline V gene, CDR1 is DFQATT and CDR2 is SNEGSKA (reference sequence). V usage is TRBV20-1 and J usage is TRBJ2-3; D not resolved. The TCR comes from a male donor with early-stage non-small cell lung cancer. This specimen was lung tumor tissue, taken at surgery. Here the CDR3 reads CSADESTDTQYF. In DNA, the CDR3 is TGCAGTGCAGACGAAAGCACAGATACGCAGTATTTT.